Detailed here is one T cell receptor (beta chain). The antigen remains unidentified. These data belong to a study of cytomegalovirus exposure and HLA in healthy donors. Findings and caveats of the study: Sequencing likely generated an artifact that appeared as a cluster of highly shared sequence variants. V- and J-gene trimming of TCR beta was linked (in a later analysis) to a missense DCLRE1C variant. A few of the chains that were CMV-associated were confirmed in vitro to be specific for CMV antigens.

A multiplex PCR was run with 60 Vbeta primers and 13 Jbeta primers. Assay used: immunoSEQ multiplex PCR; TCRdb lists only in-frame clones, some missing. Here the sample spans more than 110,000 clones, over 70% being singletons. Sequencing used PBMCs. The source of this sequence is a man aged 35-49 years in good health and CMV-seropositive.

The CDR3 is CASTDTGVHGELFF. DNA for the CDR3: TGTGCCAGCACCGACACAGGGGTCCACGGGGAGCTGTTTTTT. The chain employs TRBV5-6 and TRBJ2-2, with 7 bases lining up with TRBD1. The ends lost 6 bases at V and 7 bases at J; junction bases unmatched: 9. The germline V gene has CDR1 SGHDT and CDR2 YYEEEE. The CDR3 has 14 residues.